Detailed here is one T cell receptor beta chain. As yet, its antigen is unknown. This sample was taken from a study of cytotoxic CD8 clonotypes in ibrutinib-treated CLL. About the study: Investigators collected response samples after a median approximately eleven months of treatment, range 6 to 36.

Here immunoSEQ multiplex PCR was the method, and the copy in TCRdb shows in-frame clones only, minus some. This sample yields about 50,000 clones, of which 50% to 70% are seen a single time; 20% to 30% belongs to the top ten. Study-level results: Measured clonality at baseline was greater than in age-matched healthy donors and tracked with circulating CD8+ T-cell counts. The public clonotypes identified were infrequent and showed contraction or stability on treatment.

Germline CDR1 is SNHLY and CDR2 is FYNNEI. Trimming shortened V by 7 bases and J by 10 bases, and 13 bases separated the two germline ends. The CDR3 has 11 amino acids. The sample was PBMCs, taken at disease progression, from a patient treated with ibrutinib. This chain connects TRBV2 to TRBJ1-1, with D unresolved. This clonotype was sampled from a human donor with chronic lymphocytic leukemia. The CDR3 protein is CASTLAVGAFF. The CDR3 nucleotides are TGTGCCAGCACGCTAGCGGTTGGAGCTTTCTTT.